This TCR beta chain was captured by sequencing in a study of blood T cell repertoires in COVID-19. In the study overall: From the United States, Italy and Spain came samples of acute and convalescent COVID-19. T cells, B-cell-depleted T cells, or PBMCs provided the cDNA or gDNA that served as material.

Patients of the Seattle cohort, enrolled during active infection, were followed longitudinally. In the authors' workflow: By means of reference gene primer amplification, nucleated cell counts were estimated. Profiled with immunoSEQ multiplex PCR; TCRdb holds only in-frame clones, not every one. V and J calls and clone size are as listed in that table; D and trimming were resolved from the DNA. Of around 94,000 clones listed, 80% to 95% are singletons. This clonotype originated in a woman aged 45-59 years with COVID-19, enrolled during active disease. The sequenced sample was peripheral blood.

The CDR3 DNA sequence: TGTGCCAGCAGCCCAGGGGCAGAAGGCCAGCCCCAGCATTTT. Translated: CASSPGAEGQPQHF. This chain uses TRBV6-5 with TRBJ1-5, with D possibly matching TRBD1 (6 bases). The CDR3 sequence is 14 residues long. The germline V gene has CDR1 MNHEY and CDR2 SVGAGI. Trimming shortened V by 6 bases and J by 7 bases, and 16 bases separated the two germline ends.